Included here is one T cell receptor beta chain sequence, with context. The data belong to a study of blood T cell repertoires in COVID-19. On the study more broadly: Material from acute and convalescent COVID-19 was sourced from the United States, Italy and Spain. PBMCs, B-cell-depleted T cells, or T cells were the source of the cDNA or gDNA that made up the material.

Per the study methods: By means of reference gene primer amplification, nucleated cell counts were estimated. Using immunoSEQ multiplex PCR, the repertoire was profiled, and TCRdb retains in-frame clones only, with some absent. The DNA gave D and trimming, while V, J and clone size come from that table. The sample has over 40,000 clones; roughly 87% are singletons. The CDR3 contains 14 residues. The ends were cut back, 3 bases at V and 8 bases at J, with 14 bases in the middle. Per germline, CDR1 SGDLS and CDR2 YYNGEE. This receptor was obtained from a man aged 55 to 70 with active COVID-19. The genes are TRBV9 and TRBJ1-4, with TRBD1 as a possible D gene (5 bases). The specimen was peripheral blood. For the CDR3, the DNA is TGTGCCAGCAGCGAATTTCCGACAGAGGAAAAACTGTTTTTT. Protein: CASSEFPTEEKLFF.